This T cell receptor (beta chain) was captured by sequencing in a study of T-cell reconstitution after alpha-beta-depleted transplantation in children. The study's findings and limits: At one year after transplant, newly produced T cells mostly accounted for T-cell counts and diversity.

Unmatched junction bases numbered 10, after V lost 9 bases and J lost 7 bases. CDR3 length: 14 amino acids. Germline CDR1 SGHTA, CDR2 FQGNSA. The table lists this clonotype with a few counts. The antigen is undetermined. The TCRbeta library was prepared with unique molecular identifiers. TCRdb used MiXCR to reprocess the PCR reads, holding one entry per CDR3 protein. The sample lists a few hundred thousand distinct CDR3 sequences, around 7.1% seen once, with about 9.1% in the top ten. The receptor's source is a female patient aged 2-9 years who had a stem cell transplant for Fanconi anemia, so the T cells may come from the graft donor. Sequencing used peripheral blood, obtained 360 days after TCRalphabeta/CD19-depleted stem cell transplant. The rearrangement joins TRBV7-2 to TRBJ1-4, with 8 bases that match TRBD1. DNA for the CDR3: TGTGCCAGTCAGCTTACAGGGGGAGGTGAAAAACTGTTTTTT. Translating it yields CASQLTGGGEKLFF.